Listed below are T cell receptor beta chains from one sample, sequenced in a study of T cell repertoires in cytomegalovirus infection. Each CDR3 protein is one row after TCRdb ran MiXCR on the reads. The data contain hundreds of thousands of distinct CDR3 sequences, about 42% of them singletons. These receptors' antigens are unknown. This specimen consisted of cultured PBMCs, obtained from culture after CMV antigen stimulation. All receptors derive from a human donor in good health (CMV status not recorded). Some clones in this sample may be carry-over from other donors' samples. Each CDR3 is given with its conserved first and last residue. D genes are given only for firm matches. Only part of the rows carry a size: once, few, many, or a class if the clone is expanded.

D: -
J: TRBJ2-3
size: -
V: TRBV19
CDR3: CASSTRGRGHTDTQYF
DNA: TGTGCCAGTAGTACCCGGGGGCGGGGGCACACAGATACGCAGTATTTT

D: -
J: TRBJ2-1
size: few
V: TRBV11-2
CDR3: CASSLGWGGRDEQFF
DNA: TGTGCCAGCAGCTTAGGGTGGGGGGGCCGGGATGAGCAGTTCTTC

D: TRBD1
J: TRBJ1-6
size: -
V: TRBV6-5
CDR3: CASSRQGAGGNSPLHF
DNA: TGTGCCAGCAGTCGGCAGGGGGCTGGGGGTAATTCACCCCTCCACTTT

D: TRBD1
J: TRBJ1-2
size: -
V: TRBV2
CDR3: CATSRTGTSPNYGYTF
DNA: TGTGCCACCTCGAGGACAGGGACGTCCCCTAACTATGGCTACACCTTC

D: -
J: TRBJ2-3
size: -
V: TRBV7-6
CDR3: CASSSTLTDTQYF
DNA: TGTGCCAGCAGCTCGACCCTCACAGATACGCAGTATTTT

D: -
J: TRBJ2-3
size: -
V: TRBV7-2
CDR3: CASSSGLRGRLFTDTQYF
DNA: TGTGCCAGCAGCTCAGGCCTACGGGGGCGCCTGTTCACAGATACGCAGTATTTT

D: -
J: TRBJ2-5
size: -
V: TRBV19
CDR3: CATTTTSQETQYF
DNA: TGTGCCACCACCACAACCAGTCAGGAGACCCAGTACTTC

D: -
J: TRBJ2-4
size: -
V: TRBV15
CDR3: CATSRGGDLLYIQYF
DNA: TGTGCCACCAGCAGAGGGGGGGATCTCCTCTACATTCAGTACTTC

D: -
J: TRBJ2-2
size: -
V: TRBV7-2
CDR3: CASSHQAGNTGELFF
DNA: TGTGCCAGCAGCCACCAGGCGGGGAATACCGGGGAGCTGTTTTTT

D: -
J: TRBJ1-1
size: once
V: TRBV6-2/TRBV6-3
CDR3: CASSYNAFEGSGTEAFF
DNA: TGTGCCAGCAGTTACAATGCGTTTGAAGGGAGCGGCACTGAAGCTTTCTTT

D: -
J: TRBJ1-6
size: few
V: TRBV7-2
CDR3: CASSLGGVYNSPLHF
DNA: TGTGCCAGCAGCTTAGGGGGGGTCTATAATTCACCCCTCCACTTT

D: -
J: TRBJ2-1
size: -
V: TRBV7-8
CDR3: CASSPNRAPSEQFF
DNA: TGTGCCAGCAGCCCTAACCGCGCGCCAAGTGAGCAGTTCTTC

D: -
J: TRBJ2-3
size: -
V: TRBV27
CDR3: CASSLRFSGFSGSTDTQYF
DNA: TGTGCCAGCAGTTTAAGGTTTTCGGGGTTTTCGGGTTCAACAGATACGCAGTATTTT

D: TRBD2
J: TRBJ2-5
size: -
V: TRBV7-2
CDR3: CASSLGRLAGGFETQYF
DNA: TGTGCCAGCAGCTTAGGGCGACTAGCGGGGGGGTTTGAGACCCAGTACTTC

D: TRBD1
J: TRBJ2-7
size: -
V: TRBV6-6
CDR3: CASKVTRQGVYEQYF
DNA: TGTGCCAGCAAGGTCACCCGACAGGGGGTCTACGAGCAGTACTTC

D: TRBD2
J: TRBJ2-7
size: few
V: TRBV12-3/TRBV12-4
CDR3: CASSQYLGLVGEQYF
DNA: TGTGCCAGCAGTCAATACCTGGGACTAGTAGGCGAGCAGTACTTC

D: -
J: TRBJ2-7
size: once
V: TRBV6-1
CDR3: CASSQTRFSYEQYF
DNA: TGTGCCAGCAGCCAGACACGATTTTCCTACGAGCAGTACTTC

D: TRBD1
J: TRBJ2-1
size: -
V: TRBV6-2/TRBV6-3
CDR3: CASSYTQGYNEQFF
DNA: TGTGCCAGCAGTTACACACAGGGGTACAATGAGCAGTTCTTC

D: TRBD1
J: TRBJ2-2
size: -
V: TRBV19
CDR3: CASIPSRGQGIGELFF
DNA: TGTGCCAGTATTCCCTCGCGAGGACAGGGGATCGGGGAGCTGTTTTTT

D: TRBD1
J: TRBJ2-7
size: -
V: TRBV4-1
CDR3: CASSQVPGTGVYEQYF
DNA: TGCGCCAGCAGCCAAGTTCCAGGGACAGGGGTCTACGAGCAGTACTTC

D: -
J: TRBJ1-2
size: -
V: TRBV6-5
CDR3: CASSYSRGSGGYTF
DNA: TGTGCCAGCAGTTACTCGAGGGGTTCGGGTGGCTACACCTTC

D: -
J: TRBJ1-1
size: once
V: TRBV4-2
CDR3: CASSQDRSFGAEAFF
DNA: TGTGCCAGCAGCCAAGATCGATCGTTTGGAGCTGAAGCTTTCTTT

D: -
J: TRBJ1-4
size: -
V: TRBV28
CDR3: CASQGPGRGHKLFF
DNA: TGTGCCAGCCAGGGACCGGGACGAGGACACAAACTGTTTTTT

D: -
J: TRBJ2-1
size: few
V: TRBV10-3
CDR3: CASVSGSYNEQFF
DNA: TGTGCCAGTGTTAGTGGGTCCTACAATGAGCAGTTCTTC

D: -
J: TRBJ1-1
size: -
V: TRBV7-8
CDR3: CASSFSTVGTEAFF
DNA: TGTGCCAGCAGCTTTAGTACAGTGGGCACTGAAGCTTTCTTT

D: TRBD1
J: TRBJ2-5
size: many
V: TRBV7-2
CDR3: CASSSGQGAQETQYF
DNA: TGTGCCAGCAGCTCCGGACAGGGGGCCCAAGAGACCCAGTACTTC

D: -
J: TRBJ1-1
size: -
V: TRBV12-3/TRBV12-4
CDR3: CASSLRAGGHPFVGNTEAFF
DNA: TGTGCCAGCAGTTTGAGGGCTGGCGGGCACCCCTTCGTGGGGAACACTGAAGCTTTCTTT

D: -
J: TRBJ1-1
size: few
V: TRBV7-2
CDR3: CASSAEMNTEAFF
DNA: TGTGCCAGCAGCGCCGAAATGAACACTGAAGCTTTCTTT

D: -
J: TRBJ1-2
size: few
V: TRBV7-9
CDR3: CASSTPQGPTYGYTF
DNA: TGTGCCAGCAGTACCCCCCAGGGGCCGACCTATGGCTACACCTTC

D: -
J: TRBJ1-1
size: -
V: TRBV10-3
CDR3: CAIRDVWEAFF
DNA: TGTGCCATCAGGGATGTGTGGGAAGCTTTCTTT

D: TRBD2
J: TRBJ2-3
size: few
V: TRBV7-6
CDR3: CASSVKTSGGPISTDTQYF
DNA: TGTGCCAGCAGCGTAAAGACTAGCGGGGGGCCCATAAGCACAGATACGCAGTATTTT

D: -
J: TRBJ2-7
size: -
V: TRBV6-2/TRBV6-3
CDR3: CASSYLGGPAYEQYF
DNA: TGTGCCAGCAGTTACCTGGGGGGGCCGGCCTACGAGCAGTACTTC

D: TRBD2
J: TRBJ2-7
size: once
V: TRBV6-6
CDR3: CASSYEGLAEYF
DNA: TGTGCCAGCAGTTATGAGGGACTAGCGGAGTACTTC

D: TRBD1
J: TRBJ2-7
size: -
V: TRBV6-6
CDR3: CASSFGQGSYEQYF
DNA: TGTGCCAGCAGTTTCGGACAGGGATCCTACGAGCAGTACTTC

D: -
J: TRBJ2-3
size: few
V: TRBV7-2
CDR3: CASTPVVGPGDTQYF
DNA: TGTGCCAGTACTCCTGTGGTGGGGCCCGGAGATACGCAGTATTTT

D: TRBD2
J: TRBJ2-6
size: -
V: TRBV6-6
CDR3: CASSYPPGGASGSSGANVLTF
DNA: TGTGCCAGCAGTTACCCTCCGGGGGGTGCTAGCGGGAGCTCTGGGGCCAACGTCCTGACTTTC

D: -
J: TRBJ2-1
size: few
V: TRBV12-5
CDR3: CASGLTAGRPEQFF
DNA: TGTGCTAGTGGTTTGACTGCGGGAAGGCCTGAGCAGTTCTTC

D: -
J: TRBJ1-1
size: -
V: TRBV11-3
CDR3: CASSLGGPGNTEAFF
DNA: TGTGCCAGCAGCTTAGGGGGTCCCGGTAACACTGAAGCTTTCTTT

D: TRBD1
J: TRBJ2-1
size: -
V: TRBV10-3
CDR3: CAISEGDRVEQFF
DNA: TGTGCCATCAGTGAGGGGGACAGGGTTGAGCAGTTCTTC

D: TRBD1
J: TRBJ2-6
size: -
V: TRBV4-1
CDR3: CASSPPPGQGVGRANVLTF
DNA: TGCGCCAGCAGCCCCCCTCCTGGACAGGGGGTAGGGAGGGCCAACGTCCTGACTTTC

D: -
J: TRBJ1-2
size: -
V: TRBV7-8
CDR3: CASSRAGNNYGYTF
DNA: TGTGCCAGCAGCCGGGCAGGGAATAACTATGGCTACACCTTC

D: TRBD2
J: TRBJ2-3
size: few
V: TRBV7-8
CDR3: CASSPSSRAGDLDTQYF
DNA: TGTGCCAGCAGCCCTTCCAGCAGGGCGGGAGATCTAGATACGCAGTATTTT

D: -
J: TRBJ2-3
size: -
V: TRBV6-1
CDR3: CARSSPLVPGRDTQYF
DNA: TGTGCCAGGAGTTCCCCCTTAGTTCCCGGGCGGGATACGCAGTATTTT

D: TRBD2
J: TRBJ2-1
size: few
V: TRBV7-9
CDR3: CASSSRLAGGSEQFF
DNA: TGTGCCAGCAGCTCCCGACTAGCGGGGGGAAGTGAGCAGTTCTTC